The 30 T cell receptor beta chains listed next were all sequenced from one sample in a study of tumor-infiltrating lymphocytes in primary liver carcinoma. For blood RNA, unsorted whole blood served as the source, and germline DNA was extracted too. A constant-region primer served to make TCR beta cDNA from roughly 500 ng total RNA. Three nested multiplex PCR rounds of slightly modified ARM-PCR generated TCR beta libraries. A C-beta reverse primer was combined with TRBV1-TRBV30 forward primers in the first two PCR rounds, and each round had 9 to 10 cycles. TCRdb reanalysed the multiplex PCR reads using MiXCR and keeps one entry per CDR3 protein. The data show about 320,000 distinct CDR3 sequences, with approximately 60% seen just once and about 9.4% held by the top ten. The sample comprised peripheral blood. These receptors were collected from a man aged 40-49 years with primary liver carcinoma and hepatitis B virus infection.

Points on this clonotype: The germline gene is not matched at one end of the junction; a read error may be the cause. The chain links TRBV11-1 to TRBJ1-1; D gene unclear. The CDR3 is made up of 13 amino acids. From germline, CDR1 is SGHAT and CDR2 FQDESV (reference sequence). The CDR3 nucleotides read TGTGCCAGCGGCTTGCATTTGGACACTGAAGCTTTCTTT. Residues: CASGLHLDTEAFF.

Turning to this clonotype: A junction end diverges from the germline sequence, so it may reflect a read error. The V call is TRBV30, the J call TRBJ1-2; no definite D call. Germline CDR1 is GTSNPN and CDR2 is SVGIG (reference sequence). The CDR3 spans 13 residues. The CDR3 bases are TGTGCCTGGTCTTCTAGTTCTAACTATGGCTACGCCTTC. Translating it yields CAWSSSSNYGYAF.

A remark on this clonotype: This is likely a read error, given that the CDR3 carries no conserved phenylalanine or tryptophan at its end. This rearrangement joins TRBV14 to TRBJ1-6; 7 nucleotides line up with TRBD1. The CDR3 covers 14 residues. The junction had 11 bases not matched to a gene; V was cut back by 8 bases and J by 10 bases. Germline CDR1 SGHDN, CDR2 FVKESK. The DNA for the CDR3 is TGTGCCAGCCGGGTTTCACAGGGGAACTCACCCCTCCACCTT. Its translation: CASRVSQGNSPLHL.

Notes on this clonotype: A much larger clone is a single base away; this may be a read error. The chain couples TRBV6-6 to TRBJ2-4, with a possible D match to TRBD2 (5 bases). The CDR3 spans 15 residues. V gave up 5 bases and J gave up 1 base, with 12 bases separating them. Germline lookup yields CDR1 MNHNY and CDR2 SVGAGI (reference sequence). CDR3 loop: CASSLGGSAKNIQYF. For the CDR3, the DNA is TGTGCCAGCAGTCTCGGAGGAAGTGCCAAAAACATTCAGTACTTC.

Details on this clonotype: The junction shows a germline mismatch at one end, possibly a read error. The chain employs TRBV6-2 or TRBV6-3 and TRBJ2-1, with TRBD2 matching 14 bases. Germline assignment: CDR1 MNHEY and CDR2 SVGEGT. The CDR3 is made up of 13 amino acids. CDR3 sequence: CVSRTSGGNEQFF. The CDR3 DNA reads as TGTGTCAGCAGGACTAGCGGGGGGAATGAGCAGTTCTTC.

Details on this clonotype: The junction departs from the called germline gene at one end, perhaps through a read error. CDR3 sequence (DNA): TGTGCCAGCAACTTAGTGACTAGCGGGGGCACCGGGGAGCTGTTTTTT. It is translated as CASNLVTSGGTGELFF. J is TRBJ2-2 and V is TRBV11-2; 12 bases align to TRBD2. Germline-derived CDR1 and CDR2 are SGHAT and FQNNGV. The CDR3 totals 16 residues.

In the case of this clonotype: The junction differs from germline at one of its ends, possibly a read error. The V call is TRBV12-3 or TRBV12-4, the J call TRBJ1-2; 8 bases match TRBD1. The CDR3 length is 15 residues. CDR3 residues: CAGSSGQVHGYGYTF. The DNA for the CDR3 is TGTGCCGGCAGCTCGGGACAGGTCCACGGTTATGGCTACACATTC.

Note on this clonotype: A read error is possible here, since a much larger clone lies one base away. DNA for the CDR3: TGTGCCAGCAGCTTAGGACCGAGGGCCTACGAGCAGTACTTC. It specifies CASSLGPRAYEQYF. V usage is TRBV5-4 and J usage is TRBJ2-7; perhaps TRBD2 as D (5 bases). This CDR3 contains 14 residues. From germline, CDR1 is SGHNT and CDR2 YYREEE (reference sequence). The V and J ends lost 2 bases and 2 bases respectively, with 11 bases between them. The full variable domain, its missing parts supplied by reference TRBV5-4 and TRBJ2-7, is ETGVTQSPTHLIKTRGQQVTLRCSSQSGHNTVSWYQQALGQGPQFIFQYYREEENGRGNFPPRFSGLQFPNYSSELNVNALELDDSALYLCASSLGPRAYEQYFGPGTRLTVT.

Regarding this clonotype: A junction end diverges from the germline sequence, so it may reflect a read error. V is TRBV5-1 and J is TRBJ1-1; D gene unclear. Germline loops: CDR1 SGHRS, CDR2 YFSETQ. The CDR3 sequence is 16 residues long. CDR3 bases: TGCGCCAGCAGCTTGGGCCACAGTAGCGGTGACACTGAAGTTTTCTTT. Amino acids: CASSLGHSSGDTEVFF.

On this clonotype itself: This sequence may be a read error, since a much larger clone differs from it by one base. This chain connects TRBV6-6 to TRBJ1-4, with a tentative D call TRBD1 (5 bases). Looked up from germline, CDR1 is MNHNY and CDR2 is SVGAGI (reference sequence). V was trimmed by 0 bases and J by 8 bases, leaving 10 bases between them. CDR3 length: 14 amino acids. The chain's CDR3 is CASSYSTDGEKLFF. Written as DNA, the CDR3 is TGTGCCAGCAGTTACTCGACAGATGGGGAAAAACTGTTTTTT.

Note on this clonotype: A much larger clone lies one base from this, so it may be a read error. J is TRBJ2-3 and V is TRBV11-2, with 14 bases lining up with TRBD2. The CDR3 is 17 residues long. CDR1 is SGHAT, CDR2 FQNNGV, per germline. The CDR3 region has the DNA TGTGTCAGCAGCCCCGGACTAGCGGGAGGTAGCACAGATACGCAGTATTTT. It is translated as CVSSPGLAGGSTDTQYF.

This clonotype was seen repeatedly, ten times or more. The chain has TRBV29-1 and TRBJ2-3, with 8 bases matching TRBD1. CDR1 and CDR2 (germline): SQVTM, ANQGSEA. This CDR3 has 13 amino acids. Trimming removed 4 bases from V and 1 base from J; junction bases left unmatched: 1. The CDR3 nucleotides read TGCAGCGTTGTGACAGGGGGCACAGATACGCAGTATTTT. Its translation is CSVVTGGTDTQYF.

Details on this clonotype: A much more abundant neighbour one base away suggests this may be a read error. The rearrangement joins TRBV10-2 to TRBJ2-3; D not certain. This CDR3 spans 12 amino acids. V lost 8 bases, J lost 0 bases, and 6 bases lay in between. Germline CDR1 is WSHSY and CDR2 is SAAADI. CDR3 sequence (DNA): TGCGCCAGCGCACATAGCACAGATACGCAGTATTTT. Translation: CASAHSTDTQYF.

The CDR3, as DNA: TGCGCCAGCAGCACCTCCGGGACAGGGGACGAAAAACTGTTTTTT. This translates into CASSTSGTGDEKLFF. The V call is TRBV5-1, the J call TRBJ1-4, with 10 bases fitting TRBD1. This CDR3 comprises 15 residues. The V gene's germline CDR1 is SGHRS and CDR2 YFSETQ. With 4 bases clipped from V and 8 bases from J, the junction kept 8 bases outside the gene matches.

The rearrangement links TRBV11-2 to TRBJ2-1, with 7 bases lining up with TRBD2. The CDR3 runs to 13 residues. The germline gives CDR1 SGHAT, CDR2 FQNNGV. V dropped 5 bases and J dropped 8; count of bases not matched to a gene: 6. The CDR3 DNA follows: TGTGCCAGCAGCGCCGGTCGGGAGGATGAGCAGTTCTTC. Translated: CASSAGREDEQFF.

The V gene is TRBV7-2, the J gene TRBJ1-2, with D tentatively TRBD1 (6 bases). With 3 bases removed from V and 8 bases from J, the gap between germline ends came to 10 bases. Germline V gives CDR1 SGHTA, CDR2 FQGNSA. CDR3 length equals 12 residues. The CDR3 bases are TGTGCCAGCAGCTTTCGGGACAAGGGCTACACCTTC. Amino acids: CASSFRDKGYTF.

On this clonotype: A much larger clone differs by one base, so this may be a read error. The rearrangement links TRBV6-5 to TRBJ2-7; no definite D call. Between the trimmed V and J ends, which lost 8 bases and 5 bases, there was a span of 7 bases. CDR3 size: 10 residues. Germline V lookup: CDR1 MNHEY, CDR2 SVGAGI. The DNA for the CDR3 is TGTGCCAGCGGGAAGGACGAGCAGTACTTC. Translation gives CASGKDEQYF.

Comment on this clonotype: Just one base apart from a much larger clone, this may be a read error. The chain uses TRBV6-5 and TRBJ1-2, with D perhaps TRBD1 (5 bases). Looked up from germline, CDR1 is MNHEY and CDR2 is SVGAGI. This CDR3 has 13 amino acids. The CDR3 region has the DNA TGTGCCTGCAGCCACGGGGGGATCTATGGCTACACCTTC. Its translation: CACSHGGIYGYTF.

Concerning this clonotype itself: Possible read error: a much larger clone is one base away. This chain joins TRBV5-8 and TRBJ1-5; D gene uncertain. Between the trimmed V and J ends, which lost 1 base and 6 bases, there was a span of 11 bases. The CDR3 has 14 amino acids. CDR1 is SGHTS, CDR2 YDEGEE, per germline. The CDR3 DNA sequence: TGTGCCAGCAGCTTGCGGCAGCCCATTCAGCCCCAGCATTTT. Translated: CASSLRQPIQPQHF.

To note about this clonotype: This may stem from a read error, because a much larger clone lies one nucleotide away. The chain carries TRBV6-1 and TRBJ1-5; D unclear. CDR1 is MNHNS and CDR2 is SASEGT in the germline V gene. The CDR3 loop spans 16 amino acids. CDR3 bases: TGTGCCAGCAGTGAGACCCTCTTCCCGAGGAATCAGTCCCAGCATTTT. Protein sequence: CASSETLFPRNQSQHF.

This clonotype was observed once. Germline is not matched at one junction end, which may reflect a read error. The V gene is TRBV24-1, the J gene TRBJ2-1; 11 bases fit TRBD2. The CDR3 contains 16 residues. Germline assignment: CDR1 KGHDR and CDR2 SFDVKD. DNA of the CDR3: TGTGTCACCAGTGATTCCGGGACTAGCGGTTACAATGAGCAGTTCTTC. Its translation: CVTSDSGTSGYNEQFF.

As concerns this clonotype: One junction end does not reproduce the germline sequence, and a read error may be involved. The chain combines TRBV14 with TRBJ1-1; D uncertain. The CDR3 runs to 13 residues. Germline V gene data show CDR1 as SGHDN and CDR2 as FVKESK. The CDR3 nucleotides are TGTGCCAGCAGCCCGAGGTTGAACATTGAAGCTTTCTTT. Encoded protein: CASSPRLNIEAFF.

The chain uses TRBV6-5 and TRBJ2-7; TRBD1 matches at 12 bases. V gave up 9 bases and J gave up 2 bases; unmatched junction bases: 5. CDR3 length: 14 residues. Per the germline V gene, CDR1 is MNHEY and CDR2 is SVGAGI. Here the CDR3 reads CASRGTGGAYEQYF. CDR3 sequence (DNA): TGTGCCAGTCGGGGGACAGGGGGCGCCTACGAGCAGTACTTC.

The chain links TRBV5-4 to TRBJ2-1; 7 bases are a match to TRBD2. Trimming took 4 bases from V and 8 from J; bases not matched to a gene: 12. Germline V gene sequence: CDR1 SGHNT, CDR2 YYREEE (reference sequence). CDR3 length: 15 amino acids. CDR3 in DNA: TGTGCCAGCAGCAAAGACCTATCTCGGGGGGATGAGCAGTTCTTC. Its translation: CASSKDLSRGDEQFF.

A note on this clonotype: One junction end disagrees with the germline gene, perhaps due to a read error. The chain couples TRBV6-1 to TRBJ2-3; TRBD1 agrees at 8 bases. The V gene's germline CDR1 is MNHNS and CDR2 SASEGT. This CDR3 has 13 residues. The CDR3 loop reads CVSSDIGTGTQYF. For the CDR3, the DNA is TGTGTCAGCAGTGATATCGGGACAGGTACGCAGTATTTT.

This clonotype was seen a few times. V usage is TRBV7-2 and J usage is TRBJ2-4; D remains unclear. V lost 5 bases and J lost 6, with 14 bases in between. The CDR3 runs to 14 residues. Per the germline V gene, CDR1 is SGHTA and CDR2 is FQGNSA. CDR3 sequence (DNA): TGTGCCAGCAGCCAAACCGCCACTATAAACATTCAGTACTTC. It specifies CASSQTATINIQYF.

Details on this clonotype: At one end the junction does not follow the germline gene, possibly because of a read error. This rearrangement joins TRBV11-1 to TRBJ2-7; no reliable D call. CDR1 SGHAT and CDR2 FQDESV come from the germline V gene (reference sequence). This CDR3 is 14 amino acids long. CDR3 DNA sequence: TGTGCCAGCAGCTTAGCGTGGAAAACCTACGAGCAGAATTTC. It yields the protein CASSLAWKTYEQNF.

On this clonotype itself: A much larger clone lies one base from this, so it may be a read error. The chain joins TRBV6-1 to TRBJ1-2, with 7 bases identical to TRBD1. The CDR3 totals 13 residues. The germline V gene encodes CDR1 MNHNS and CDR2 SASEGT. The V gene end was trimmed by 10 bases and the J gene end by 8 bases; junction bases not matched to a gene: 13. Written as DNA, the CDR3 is TGTGCCACACTACTGGGACAGAGAGGCGGCTACACCTTC. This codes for CATLLGQRGGYTF.

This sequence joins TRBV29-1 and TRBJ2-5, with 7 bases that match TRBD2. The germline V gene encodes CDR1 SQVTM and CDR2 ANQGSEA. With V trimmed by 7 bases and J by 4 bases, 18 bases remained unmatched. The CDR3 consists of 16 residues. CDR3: CSAYATPGVAGETQYF. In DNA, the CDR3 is TGCAGCGCCTACGCGACTCCGGGAGTAGCGGGAGAGACCCAGTACTTC. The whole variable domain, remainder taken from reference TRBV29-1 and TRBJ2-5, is SAVISQKPSRDICQRGTSLTIQCQVDSQVTMMFWYRQQPGQSLTLIATANQGSEATYESGFVIDKFPISRPNLTFSTLTVSNMSPEDSSIYLCSAYATPGVAGETQYFGPGTRLLVL.

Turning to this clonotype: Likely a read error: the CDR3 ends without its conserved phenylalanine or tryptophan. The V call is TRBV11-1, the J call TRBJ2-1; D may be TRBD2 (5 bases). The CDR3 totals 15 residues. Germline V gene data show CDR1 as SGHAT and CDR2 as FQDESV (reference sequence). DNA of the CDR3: TGTGCCAACAGCGACTCTAGCTCATCCTACAATGAGCAGTTCCTT. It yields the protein CANSDSSSSYNEQFL.